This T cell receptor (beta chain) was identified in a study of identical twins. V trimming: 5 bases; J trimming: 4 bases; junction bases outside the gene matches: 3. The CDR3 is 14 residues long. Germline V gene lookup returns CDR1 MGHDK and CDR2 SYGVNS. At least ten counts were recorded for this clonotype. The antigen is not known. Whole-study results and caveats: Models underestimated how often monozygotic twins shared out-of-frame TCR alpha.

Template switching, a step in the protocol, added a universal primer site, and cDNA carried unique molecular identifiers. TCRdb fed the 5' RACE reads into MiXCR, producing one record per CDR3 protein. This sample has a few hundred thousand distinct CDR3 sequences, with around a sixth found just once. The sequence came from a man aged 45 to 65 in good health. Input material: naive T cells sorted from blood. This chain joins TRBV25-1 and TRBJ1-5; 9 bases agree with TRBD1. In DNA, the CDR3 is TGTGCCAGCAGTCAGACAGGGGGTAATCAGCCCCAGCATTTT. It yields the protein CASSQTGGNQPQHF.